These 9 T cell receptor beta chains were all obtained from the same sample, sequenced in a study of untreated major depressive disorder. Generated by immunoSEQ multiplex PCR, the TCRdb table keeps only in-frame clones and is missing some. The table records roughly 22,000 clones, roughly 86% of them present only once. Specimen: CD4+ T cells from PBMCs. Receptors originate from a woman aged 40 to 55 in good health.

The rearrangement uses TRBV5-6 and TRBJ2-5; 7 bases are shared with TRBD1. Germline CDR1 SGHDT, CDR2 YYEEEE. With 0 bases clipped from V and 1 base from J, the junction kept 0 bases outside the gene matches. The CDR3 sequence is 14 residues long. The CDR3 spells CASSLGDSQETQYF. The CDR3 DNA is TGTGCCAGCAGCTTGGGGGACAGCCAAGAGACCCAGTACTTC.

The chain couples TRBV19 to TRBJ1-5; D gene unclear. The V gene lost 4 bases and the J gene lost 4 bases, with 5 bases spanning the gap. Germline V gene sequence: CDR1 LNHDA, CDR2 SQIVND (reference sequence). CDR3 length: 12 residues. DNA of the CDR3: TGTGCCAGTAGTACCCCGAATCAGCCCCAGCATTTT. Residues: CASSTPNQPQHF.

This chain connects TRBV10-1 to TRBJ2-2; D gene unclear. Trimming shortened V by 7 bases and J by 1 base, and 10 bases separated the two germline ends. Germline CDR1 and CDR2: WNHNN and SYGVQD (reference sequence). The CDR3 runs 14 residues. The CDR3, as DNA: TGCGCCAGCACCCGGACGCGGAACACCGGGGAGCTGTTTTTT. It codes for CASTRTRNTGELFF.

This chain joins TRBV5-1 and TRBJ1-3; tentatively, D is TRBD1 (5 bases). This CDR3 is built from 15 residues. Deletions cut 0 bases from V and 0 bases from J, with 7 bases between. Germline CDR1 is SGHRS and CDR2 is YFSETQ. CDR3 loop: CASSLDGGSGNTIYF. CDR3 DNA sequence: TGCGCCAGCAGCTTGGATGGGGGCTCTGGAAACACCATATATTTT.

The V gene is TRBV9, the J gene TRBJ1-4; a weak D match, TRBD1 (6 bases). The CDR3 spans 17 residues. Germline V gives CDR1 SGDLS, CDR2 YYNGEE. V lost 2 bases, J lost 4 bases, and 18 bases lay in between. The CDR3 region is CASSVSVGALGNEKLFF. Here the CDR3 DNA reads TGTGCCAGCAGCGTCTCAGTGGGGGCTCTGGGTAATGAAAAACTGTTTTTT.

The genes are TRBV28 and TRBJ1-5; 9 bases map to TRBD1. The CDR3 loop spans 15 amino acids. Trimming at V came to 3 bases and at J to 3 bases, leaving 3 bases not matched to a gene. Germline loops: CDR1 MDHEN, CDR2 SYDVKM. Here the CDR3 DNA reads TGTGCCAGCAGTTTCGGGACAGGGAACAATCAGCCCCAGCATTTT. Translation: CASSFGTGNNQPQHF.

For the CDR3, the DNA is TGTGCCAGCAGCCCCGGTCCCTACGAGCAGTACTTC. Protein sequence: CASSPGPYEQYF. V is TRBV6-5 and J is TRBJ2-7, with unresolved D. From germline, CDR1 is MNHEY and CDR2 SVGAGI. The CDR3 covers 12 residues. V lost 6 bases and J 2 bases, leaving 8 bases between the germline ends.

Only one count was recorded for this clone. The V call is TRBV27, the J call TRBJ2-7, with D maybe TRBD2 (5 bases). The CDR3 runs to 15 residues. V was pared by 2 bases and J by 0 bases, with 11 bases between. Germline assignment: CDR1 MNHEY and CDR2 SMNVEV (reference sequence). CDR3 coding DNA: TGTGCCAGCAGTTTAGTAGCGCACCTCTCCTACGAGCAGTACTTC. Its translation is CASSLVAHLSYEQYF.

In nucleotides, the CDR3 is TGCGCCAGCGGGCTGGGAGCCGCCTCTGGGGCCAACGTCCTGACTTTC. Encoded protein: CASGLGAASGANVLTF. The V gene is TRBV5-1, the J gene TRBJ2-6, with D maybe TRBD2 (5 bases). Trimming took 7 bases from V and 0 from J, leaving 14 bases between them. The germline V gene encodes CDR1 SGHRS and CDR2 YFSETQ. The CDR3 is 16 residues long.